This TCR beta chain was recovered during a study of blood T cell repertoires in COVID-19. The CDR3 runs 13 residues. The V gene's germline CDR1 is SGHTA and CDR2 FQGNSA. V lost 4 bases to trimming and J lost 1 base, with 7 bases between them. In the original analysis: Reference gene primer amplification yielded estimated nucleated cell counts. Data came from immunoSEQ multiplex PCR; TCRdb stores just in-frame clones and leaves some out. For V, J and clone size, that table is used; D and trimming come from the DNA. The sample has fewer than 450,000 clones; around 89% are singletons. This rearrangement joins TRBV7-2 to TRBJ1-1; no clear D gene. The specimen sequenced was peripheral blood. This receptor was obtained from a woman aged 45-65 years with COVID-19, enrolled during active disease. In nucleotides, the CDR3 is TGTGCCAGCAGCTACACAGAGAACACTGAAGCTTTCTTT. Amino acids: CASSYTENTEAFF.